Listed below are T cell receptor beta chains from one sample, sequenced in a study of breast tumors, draining lymph nodes, adjacent tissues. MiXCR, applied by TCRdb to the multiplex PCR reads, yields one record per CDR3 protein. The data hold 200,000 to 250,000 distinct CDR3 sequences, with around 32% observed a single time. Sequencing input: axillary lymph node tissue. The receptors stem from a female donor with breast cancer. Some clones in this sample may be carry-over from other donors' samples. Each CDR3 is given with its conserved first and last residue.

>TRBV12-3/TRBV12-4
CASSSRQPGANYGYTF
>TRBV29-1
CSVTNSGTRGSQYF
>TRBV6-1
CASSERGDTGELFF
>TRBV12-3/TRBV12-4
CATLLAGVHYNEQFF
>TRBV18
CASSPRHRDQPQHF
>TRBV5-1
CASSFRGNTGELFF
>TRBV11-1
CASTGYRANSGANVLTF
>TRBV14
CASSLGQGARADTQYF
>TRBV11-3
CASRIGQGYEQYF
>TRBV6-1
CASSPGHSSFNQPQHF
>TRBV28
CATVSTSLYEQYF
>TRBV12-3/TRBV12-4
CASSLSGAPNEQYF
>TRBV6-6
CASSHSDRSYGYTF
>TRBV3-1
CASSPRGTYGYTF
>TRBV4-1
CASSQDMNTEAFF
>TRBV3-2
CASSQGCGGMEETQYF
>TRBV30
CAWSGTGYGYTF
>TRBV19
CASNDGGKVAQYF
>TRBV30
CAWSVGGEAFF
>TRBV5-1
CASSPRLAGPYEQYF
>TRBV5-1
CASSITTGRMNTEAFF
>TRBV4-1
CASSHSLEDTQYF
>TRBV29-1
CSVLQGSKFF
>TRBV20-1
CSARDMPSGRSYEQYF
>TRBV6-2/TRBV6-3
CASSRTSYEQYF
>TRBV18
CASSPEGRGLEKLFF
>TRBV15
CATSRSPNEKLFF